Below, 13 T cell receptor beta chains from the same sample are listed, as sequenced in a study of Ad26.COV2.S vaccination and SARS-CoV-2 variants. Data came from immunoSEQ multiplex PCR; TCRdb stores just in-frame clones and leaves some out. The sample contains just over 350,000 clones, approximately 90% of which appear only once. The specimen comprised peripheral blood, sampled after recovery from COVID-19. Receptors were obtained from a human donor who had recovered from COVID-19.

The V and J genes are TRBV28 and TRBJ2-3; 16 bases match TRBD2. CDR1 is MDHEN, CDR2 SYDVKM, per germline. The CDR3 has 19 residues. Trimming at V came to 4 bases and at J to 6 bases, leaving 13 bases not matched to a gene. The CDR3 sequence: CASSSGTSGGAGLIDTQYF. CDR3 nucleotide sequence: TGTGCCAGCAGTTCTGGGACTAGCGGGGGGGCTGGTCTGATCGATACGCAGTATTTT.

This clone appeared a single time. This chain links TRBV28 with TRBJ2-1; possibly TRBD2 for D (6 bases). Germline values: CDR1 MDHEN, CDR2 SYDVKM. V was cut by 6 bases and J by 4 bases, with 40 bases left in between. The CDR3 covers 23 residues. This chain's CDR3 is CASSLSIFWGESGTFRGYNEQFF. Here the CDR3 DNA reads TGTGCCAGCAGCTTAAGTATATTTTGGGGGGAATCAGGGACCTTTAGAGGTTACAATGAGCAGTTCTTC.

This chain uses TRBV6-1 with TRBJ1-5; TRBD1 might be the D (6 bases). The V gene lost 3 bases and the J gene lost 7 bases, with 13 bases spanning the gap. Germline loops: CDR1 MNHNS, CDR2 SASEGT. The CDR3 totals 14 residues. The CDR3 DNA follows: TGTGCCAGCAGTGACAGGGGTTTCGGGCAGCCCCAGCATTTT. It encodes CASSDRGFGQPQHF.

This clone was recorded only once. The genes are TRBV10-2 and TRBJ1-2, with 8 bases matching TRBD1. The CDR3 runs 13 residues. V was clipped by 7 bases and J by 3 bases; unmatched bases: 4. Germline CDR1 reads WSHSY; CDR2 reads SAAADI. Here the CDR3 reads CASNPGQDYGYTF. The CDR3 bases are TGCGCCAGCAACCCGGGACAGGACTATGGCTACACCTTC.

V and J are TRBV19 and TRBJ1-1; D might be TRBD1 (5 bases). CDR3 length: 16 residues. Trimming took 9 bases from V and 0 from J, leaving 20 bases between them. CDR1 and CDR2 (germline): LNHDA, SQIVND (reference sequence). CDR3 bases: TGTGCCAGCACAGGCTTTTCCCGGGATATGAACACTGAAGCTTTCTTT. Translation gives CASTGFSRDMNTEAFF.

The chain employs TRBV7-9 and TRBJ1-2; D call uncertain. V was trimmed by 4 bases and J by 0 bases, leaving 12 bases between them. This CDR3 is built from 15 residues. Germline-derived CDR1 and CDR2 are SEHNR and FQNEAQ (reference sequence). The CDR3 region is CASSSDLAANYGYTF. The CDR3 coding sequence is TGTGCCAGCAGCTCCGACTTAGCAGCTAACTATGGCTACACCTTC.

The chain employs TRBV15 and TRBJ1-1; 7 positions agree with TRBD1. CDR3 length: 14 residues. Trimming cost V 5 bases and J 6 bases; bases outside gene matches: 9. Germline V gives CDR1 LNHNV, CDR2 YYDKDF (reference sequence). CDR3 region: CATSPQGDFSEAFF. The DNA for the CDR3 is TGTGCCACCAGCCCCCAGGGGGATTTTTCTGAAGCTTTCTTT.

The chain joins TRBV7-8 to TRBJ1-3; a weak D match, TRBD1 (5 bases). The CDR3 loop spans 17 amino acids. The germline gives CDR1 SGHVS, CDR2 FQNEAQ. V gave up 5 bases and J gave up 2 bases, with 19 bases separating them. This chain's CDR3 is CASSVLRRTGPGNTIYF. The CDR3 DNA sequence: TGTGCCAGCAGCGTCCTTCGTAGGACGGGGCCTGGAAACACCATATATTTT.

This clone has just one count. The J gene is TRBJ1-5, the V gene TRBV27, with D possibly matching TRBD1 (5 bases). The CDR3 runs to 15 residues. The ends were cut back, 4 bases at V and 7 bases at J, with 17 bases in the middle. Germline V gene sequence: CDR1 MNHEY, CDR2 SMNVEV (reference sequence). The CDR3 region has the DNA TGTGCCAGCAGTTCCGTCCGGGACCTCGGGCAGCCCCAGCATTTT. The encoded protein is CASSSVRDLGQPQHF.

The V gene is TRBV6-5, the J gene TRBJ1-1; unclear D gene. V gave up 4 bases and J gave up 2 bases, with 8 bases separating them. Germline-derived CDR1 and CDR2 are MNHEY and SVGAGI. The CDR3 extends over 13 amino acids. CDR3 nucleotide sequence: TGTGCCAGCAGTTCGAACACCAACACTGAAGCTTTCTTT. This sequence encodes CASSSNTNTEAFF.

The chain uses TRBV2 and TRBJ2-1, with a weak D call TRBD1 (8 bases). The CDR3 length is 14 residues. V was trimmed by 6 bases and J by 13 bases, leaving 22 bases between them. Germline CDR1 reads SNHLY; CDR2 reads FYNNEI. CDR3 residues: CASSGGTDRGRQFF. CDR3 nucleotide sequence: TGTGCCAGCAGCGGGGGGACCGACAGGGGACGTCAGTTCTTC.

J is TRBJ1-1 and V is TRBV10-3; no clear D gene. Between the trimmed V and J ends, which lost 10 bases and 1 base, there was a span of 13 bases. CDR1 is ENHRY and CDR2 is SYGVKD in the germline V gene. The CDR3 has 13 amino acids. This CDR3 reads CATRPEPNTEAFF. In DNA, the CDR3 is TGTGCCACCAGACCTGAACCGAACACTGAAGCTTTCTTT.

This CDR3 reads CASSDSTGTGESATNEKLFF. The CDR3 bases are TGTGCCAGCAGTGACTCGACAGGGACAGGGGAAAGCGCAACTAATGAAAAACTGTTTTTT. This chain connects TRBV6-4 to TRBJ1-4; TRBD1 matches 10 bases. V lost 0 bases and J lost 0; bases outside the gene matches: 10. The CDR3 covers 20 residues. Germline V gene lookup returns CDR1 MRHNA and CDR2 SNTAGT.